This T cell receptor (beta chain) was identified during a study of human T cells and chemical hapten exposure. Turning to the study itself: 0.01% DPC was applied to the upper back in patch tests, which were read at 6 days. Overall study findings and caveats: With DPC sensitization, TCRs exceeding 1 in 1000 frequency showed no change.

This clonotype was counted only a few times. Antigen unknown. The CDR3 has 16 residues. Unmatched junction bases numbered 8, after V lost 4 bases and J lost 6 bases. Germline assignment: CDR1 SGHTA and CDR2 FQGNSA. The time point here: patch test 2, 6 weeks after DPC sensitization. Treatment defined: therapeutic diphenylcyclopropenone sensitization with weekly scalp DPC. TCRdb itself ran the RACE reads through MiXCR, one entry per CDR3 protein. The data contain just over 350,000 distinct CDR3 sequences, about 6.3% of them singletons. V gene TRBV7-2 combines with J gene TRBJ2-1; 11 bases map to TRBD2. This TCR was sampled from a young woman with alopecia areata. Some clones in this sample may be carry-over from other donors' samples. Sample: whole blood, taken in connection with sensitization to the hapten diphenylcyclopropenone (DPC). The CDR3 here is CASSYSGGGSLNEQFF. The CDR3 coding sequence is TGTGCCAGCAGCTATAGCGGGGGGGGATCCCTCAATGAGCAGTTCTTC.